This T cell receptor beta chain was identified in a study of T cells in Graves' hyperthyroidism and ophthalmopathy. Study-wide results and caveats: The blood repertoire included most of the expanded thyroid clonotypes above 0.001. For ophthalmopathy, model prediction preceded onset by a median 6.5 months.

The germline V gene encodes CDR1 SEHNR and CDR2 FQNEAQ (reference sequence). CDR3 length: 15 residues. V lost 4 bases, J lost 7 bases, and 20 bases lay in between. This clonotype showed up many times. Antigen unknown. Under 12 ml fresh peripheral blood yielded the PBMCs. RNA transcripts yielded amplified TCR beta CDR3 regions. First-round RT-PCR with HTBI primers amplified the TCR CDR3 region. MiXCR was run by TCRdb on the multiplex PCR reads, yielding one entry per CDR3 protein. Among over 700,000 distinct CDR3 sequences listed, roughly 32% were seen once. The receptor comes from a woman aged 40 to 50 with Graves' hyperthyroidism. The genes are TRBV7-9 and TRBJ2-7; D uncertain. The sequenced sample was blood. The CDR3 DNA reads TGTGCCAGCAGCTCTGTTAGGGCAGGCCGCTGGGAGCAGTACTTC. Translation gives CASSSVRAGRWEQYF.